These 21 T cell receptor beta chains came from one sample sequenced in a study of untreated major depressive disorder. Using immunoSEQ multiplex PCR, the repertoire was profiled, and TCRdb retains in-frame clones only, with some absent. Of about 15,000 clones listed, about 93% are singletons. Regarding the study as a whole: Depressed patients' CD4+ T cells carried increased TRBV05-01 (Vbeta 5.1) usage versus control CD4+ T cells.

Antigens of these TCRs are unknown. Sample: CD4+ T cells from PBMCs. These receptors all stem from a man aged 30 to 45 with major depressive disorder.

This rearrangement joins TRBV19 to TRBJ2-7; D may be TRBD2 (6 bases). Germline CDR1 LNHDA, CDR2 SQIVND (reference sequence). V lost 5 bases and J 1 base, leaving 21 bases between the germline ends. This CDR3 comprises 17 residues. The CDR3 sequence: CASSRAGRGRTSYEQYF. The CDR3 DNA reads as TGTGCCAGTAGTCGTGCGGGGCGGGGACGGACTTCCTACGAGCAGTACTTC.

CDR3 bases: TGTGCCAGCAGTTTACGCACAGATACGCAGTATTTT. Its translation is CASSLRTDTQYF. This chain connects TRBV28 to TRBJ2-3, with D uncertain. This CDR3 contains 12 residues. Trimming left V 2 bases short and J 1 base short, with 1 base between. Germline CDR1 is MDHEN and CDR2 is SYDVKM.

The chain combines TRBV5-4 with TRBJ2-3, with 7 bases identical to TRBD2. Germline values: CDR1 SGHNT, CDR2 YYREEE (reference sequence). The V segment lost 2 bases and the J segment 4 bases; nucleotides outside the gene matches: 7. The CDR3 has 15 amino acids. The CDR3, as DNA: TGTGCCAGCAGCTTTTCATTCACTAGCGCAGATACGCAGTATTTT. Its translation: CASSFSFTSADTQYF.

The V gene is TRBV6-1, the J gene TRBJ1-6, with D perhaps matching TRBD1 (6 bases). This CDR3 is built from 14 residues. Germline values: CDR1 MNHNS, CDR2 SASEGT. Between the trimmed V and J ends, which lost 4 bases and 7 bases, there was a span of 11 bases. The CDR3 reads CASSADRSNSPLHF. For the CDR3, the DNA is TGTGCCAGCAGTGCTGACAGGAGCAATTCACCCCTCCACTTT.

J is TRBJ2-2 and V is TRBV5-1; D not certain. The CDR3 sequence is 15 residues long. The ends were cut back, 2 bases at V and 0 bases at J, with 8 bases in the middle. Germline values: CDR1 SGHRS, CDR2 YFSETQ. CDR3 DNA sequence: TGCGCCAGCAGCTTTCGGCGAGCGAACACCGGGGAGCTGTTTTTT. Its translation is CASSFRRANTGELFF.

The chain couples TRBV5-4 to TRBJ2-7; a possible D gene is TRBD1 (5 bases). CDR3 length equals 14 residues. V dropped 0 bases and J dropped 1 base, with 8 bases sitting between them. Germline V CDR1 and CDR2: SGHNT, YYREEE (reference sequence). CDR3 sequence (DNA): TGTGCCAGCAGCTTGGAACAGGCTTCCTACGAGCAGTACTTC. It translates to CASSLEQASYEQYF.

The rearrangement joins TRBV5-4 to TRBJ2-5; D possibly uses TRBD1 or TRBD2 (5 bases each). CDR1 is SGHNT, CDR2 YYREEE, per germline (reference sequence). The CDR3 consists of 15 residues. Deletions cut 4 bases from V and 1 base from J, with 14 bases between. CDR3 loop: CASSPTGTVQETQYF. CDR3 sequence (DNA): TGTGCCAGCAGCCCAACCGGGACGGTCCAAGAGACCCAGTACTTC.

The chain uses TRBV4-2 and TRBJ1-1; D remains unclear. CDR3 length equals 13 residues. Germline-derived CDR1 and CDR2 are LGHNA and YNFKEQ. Trimming took 0 bases from V and 4 from J, leaving 6 bases between them. The CDR3 loop reads CASSQEFSTEAFF. The DNA for the CDR3 is TGTGCCAGCAGCCAAGAGTTCAGCACTGAAGCTTTCTTT.

The CDR3 sequence: CASSSMPGDTQYF. The DNA of the CDR3 is TGTGCCAGCAGCAGTATGCCAGGAGATACGCAGTATTTT. J is TRBJ2-3 and V is TRBV5-5, with D uncertain. The V gene lost 4 bases and the J gene lost 5 bases, with 11 bases spanning the gap. Germline CDR1 reads SGHKS; CDR2 reads YYEKEE (reference sequence). The CDR3 is 13 amino acids.

This clone was counted only a few times. The chain combines TRBV19 with TRBJ2-3; TRBD2 might be the D (5 bases). Germline lookup yields CDR1 LNHDA and CDR2 SQIVND (reference sequence). Between the trimmed V and J ends, which lost 7 bases and 0 bases, there was a span of 8 bases. The CDR3 consists of 13 residues. The DNA of the CDR3 is TGTGCCAGTACGGCGGGTAGCACAGATACGCAGTATTTT. It encodes CASTAGSTDTQYF.

The chain combines TRBV5-1 with TRBJ2-5; tentative D call: TRBD1 (6 bases). Trimming shortened V by 3 bases and J by 5 bases, and 11 bases separated the two germline ends. This CDR3 has 13 amino acids. Germline CDR1 reads SGHRS; CDR2 reads YFSETQ. CDR3 coding DNA: TGCGCCAGCAGCTCTACAGGGAAGGAGACCCAGTACTTC. Protein: CASSSTGKETQYF.

This clone has a handful of counts. The chain joins TRBV29-1 to TRBJ1-1, with 7 bases lining up with TRBD1. The length of the CDR3 is 13 residues. Germline CDR1 is SQVTM and CDR2 is ANQGSEA. The trim removed 7 bases at V and 1 base at J, leaving 6 bases unmatched. For the CDR3, the DNA is TGCAGCGCCGCACAGGGGACGAACACTGAAGCTTTCTTT. It yields the protein CSAAQGTNTEAFF. Full variable domain (missing parts from reference TRBV29-1 and TRBJ1-1): SAVISQKPSRDICQRGTSLTIQCQVDSQVTMMFWYRQQPGQSLTLIATANQGSEATYESGFVIDKFPISRPNLTFSTLTVSNMSPEDSSIYLCSAAQGTNTEAFFGQGTRLTVV.

The V and J genes are TRBV10-3 and TRBJ1-1, with D perhaps matching TRBD1 (6 bases). The CDR3 length is 16 residues. Trimming removed 0 bases at V and 1 base at J, with 12 bases between. Germline CDR1 is ENHRY and CDR2 is SYGVKD. The CDR3 nucleotides read TGTGCCATCAGTGAGTCGAATGCAGGGGCGAACACTGAAGCTTTCTTT. As protein: CAISESNAGANTEAFF.

The chain couples TRBV7-2 to TRBJ2-7; D may be TRBD2 (6 bases). Deletions cut 5 bases from V and 2 bases from J, with 16 bases between. Germline CDR1 is SGHTA and CDR2 is FQGNSA. This CDR3 is 15 amino acids long. In DNA, the CDR3 is TGTGCCAGCAGCCTAGGAGGGGTAGCCGCCTACGAGCAGTACTTC. It encodes CASSLGGVAAYEQYF.

The genes are TRBV5-5 and TRBJ1-1; D ambiguous. There are 14 residues in the CDR3. CDR1 SGHKS and CDR2 YYEKEE come from the germline V gene (reference sequence). Trimming removed 2 bases at V and 2 bases at J, with 10 bases between. In DNA form, the CDR3 reads TGTGCCAGCAGCTTTCTAGTCTTCAACACTGAAGCTTTCTTT. It codes for CASSFLVFNTEAFF.

This chain joins TRBV5-1 and TRBJ2-7, with a possible D match to TRBD1 (6 bases). Germline V lookup: CDR1 SGHRS, CDR2 YFSETQ. This CDR3 comprises 13 residues. V was shortened by 4 bases and J by 2 bases, with 10 bases between the two germline ends. The CDR3 nucleotides read TGCGCCAGCAGCCTCCGGGACACCTACGAGCAGTACTTC. As protein: CASSLRDTYEQYF.

The chain has TRBV6-5 and TRBJ1-3; no reliable D call. Trimming removed 0 bases at V and 0 bases at J, with 9 bases between. Germline lookup yields CDR1 MNHEY and CDR2 SVGAGI. This CDR3 spans 16 amino acids. CDR3 DNA: TGTGCCAGCAGTTACTCGACTGGCTTCTCTGGAAACACCATATATTTT. This encodes CASSYSTGFSGNTIYF.

This chain uses TRBV6-5 with TRBJ1-2, with D possibly TRBD1 on 6 matching bases. Germline V gives CDR1 MNHEY, CDR2 SVGAGI. V gave up 2 bases and J gave up 8 bases, with 9 bases separating them. This CDR3 is built from 12 residues. The CDR3: CASSYRGGGYTF. The CDR3 DNA reads TGTGCCAGCAGTTACAGGGGGGGCGGCTACACCTTC.

The V and J genes are TRBV4-1 and TRBJ1-2; TRBD1 matches at 8 bases. CDR3 length equals 13 residues. The J segment lost 8 bases and the V segment lost 4 bases, leaving 6 bases of the junction unmatched. Germline V gives CDR1 MGHRA, CDR2 YSYEKL. In DNA, the CDR3 is TGCGCCAGCAGCCTCGGACAGGGACGAGGCTACACCTTC. Protein sequence: CASSLGQGRGYTF.

The chain couples TRBV6-6 to TRBJ2-3, with TRBD1 identical over 7 bases. The V segment lost 0 bases and the J segment 2 bases; nucleotides outside the gene matches: 5. This CDR3 contains 16 residues. Looked up from germline, CDR1 is MNHNY and CDR2 is SVGAGI (reference sequence). The CDR3 sequence is CASSYSAGGNTDTQYF. CDR3 bases: TGTGCCAGCAGTTACTCGGCAGGGGGTAACACAGATACGCAGTATTTT.

The rearrangement joins TRBV4-2 to TRBJ2-1; 7 nucleotides line up with TRBD2. CDR1 and CDR2 from the germline V gene are LGHNA and YNFKEQ. Trimming took 4 bases from V and 5 from J; bases not matched to a gene: 8. The CDR3 runs 15 residues. The CDR3 DNA reads TGTGCCAGCAGCCTCGGACTAGTGCTTGACAATGAGCAGTTCTTC. Protein sequence: CASSLGLVLDNEQFF.